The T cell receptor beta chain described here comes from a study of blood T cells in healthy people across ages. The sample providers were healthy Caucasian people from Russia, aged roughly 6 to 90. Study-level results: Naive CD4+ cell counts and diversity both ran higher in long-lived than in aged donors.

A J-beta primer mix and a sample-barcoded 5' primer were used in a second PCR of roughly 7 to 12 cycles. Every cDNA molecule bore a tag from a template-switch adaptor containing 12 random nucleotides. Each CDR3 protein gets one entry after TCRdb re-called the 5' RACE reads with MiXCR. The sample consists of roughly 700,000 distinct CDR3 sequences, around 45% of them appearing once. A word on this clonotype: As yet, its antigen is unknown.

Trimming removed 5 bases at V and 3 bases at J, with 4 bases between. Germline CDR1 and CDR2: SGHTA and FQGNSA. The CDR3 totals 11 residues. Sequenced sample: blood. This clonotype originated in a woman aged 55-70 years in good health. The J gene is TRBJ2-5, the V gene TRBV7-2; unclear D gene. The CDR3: CASSAKETQYF. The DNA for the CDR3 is TGTGCCAGCAGCGCTAAAGAGACCCAGTACTTC.